What follows describes a single T cell receptor (beta chain). What it binds is unknown. TCRdb re-called the 5' RACE reads; every CDR3 protein appears as one record, without DNA. This table holds roughly 330,000 distinct CDR3 sequences. The CDR3 sequence is 13 residues long. The entry originates in a study of monozygotic twins with inflammatory bowel disease. Notes on the study in general: IBD patients shared fewer clonotypes with others than healthy twins, especially with disease activity. No one strong IBD-associated signal or clonotype was supported. IBD-affected twins scored below their healthy co-twins in TCRbeta diversity (inverse Simpson). T cell subtypes were not distinguishable in this analysis.

This sequence joins TRBV12-3 or TRBV12-4 and TRBJ2-1. The sequenced sample was blood. This TCR derives from a human donor with ulcerative colitis or Crohn's disease, or a healthy co-twin of an affected twin (not recorded which). The CDR3 sequence is CASSFGTTNEQFF.